The rows below give T cell receptor beta chains drawn from one sample of a study of post-analysis software for immune sequencing data. TCRdb recomputed calls from the PCR reads with MiXCR, one row per CDR3 protein. The table has about 770,000 distinct CDR3 sequences, more than 45% seen once. The sample was blood. The origin of the receptors is a girl under 18 with multiple sclerosis. CDR3s include the opening cysteine and the closing phenylalanine or tryptophan. Each record gives: V gene, clone size, D gene, J gene, CDR3 DNA, CDR3 protein. D genes are given only for firm matches. Clone size is not always given. Where it is, it says once, few, many or a class for expanded clones.

V: TRBV7-9
size: NA
D: TRBD2
J: TRBJ2-5
DNA: TGTGCCAGCAGCGCTTGGACTAGCGGGGTCCAAGAGACCCAGTACTTC
CDR3: CASSAWTSGVQETQYF

V: TRBV7-9
size: few
D: NA
J: TRBJ2-4
DNA: TGTGCCAGCAGCGGCTCGACACTAGCCAAAAACATTCAGTACTTC
CDR3: CASSGSTLAKNIQYF

V: TRBV7-9
size: once
D: NA
J: TRBJ2-7
DNA: TGTGCCAGCAGCTCGGCTCGAGAGCCCTACGAGCAGTACTTC
CDR3: CASSSAREPYEQYF

V: TRBV5-1
size: many
D: NA
J: TRBJ2-7
DNA: TGTGCCAGCAGCCCGGGGACGGCCACCTACGAGCAGTACTTC
CDR3: CASSPGTATYEQYF

V: TRBV29-1
size: NA
D: TRBD2
J: TRBJ2-5
DNA: TGCAGCGCCCGGACTAGCAAAGAGACCCAGTACTTC
CDR3: CSARTSKETQYF

V: TRBV29-1
size: few
D: NA
J: TRBJ2-1
DNA: TGCAGCGTTGAAGATGGCGGGGGCGGCGGCGAGTTCTTC
CDR3: CSVEDGGGGGEFF

V: TRBV19
size: NA
D: NA
J: TRBJ2-3
DNA: TGTGCCAGTAGTATACCGAGATCAGCAGATACGCAGTATTTT
CDR3: CASSIPRSADTQYF

V: TRBV20-1
size: NA
D: NA
J: TRBJ2-7
DNA: TGCAGTGCTTCTCAGACTGGCTACGAGCAGTACTTC
CDR3: CSASQTGYEQYF

V: TRBV7-9
size: NA
D: TRBD2
J: TRBJ2-1
DNA: TGTGCCAGCAGCTTAGTTGTACTAGCGGACTACAATGAGCAGTTCTTC
CDR3: CASSLVVLADYNEQFF

V: TRBV14
size: NA
D: TRBD1
J: TRBJ2-6
DNA: TGTGCCAGCAGCCCTGACAGGGTCTCTGGGGCCAACGTCCTGACTTTC
CDR3: CASSPDRVSGANVLTF

V: TRBV3-1
size: NA
D: TRBD2
J: TRBJ2-5
DNA: TGTGCCAGCAGCCAAGTTTCTGGGACTAGCGGACAAGAGACCCAGTACTTC
CDR3: CASSQVSGTSGQETQYF

V: TRBV2
size: NA
D: NA
J: TRBJ2-3
DNA: TGTGCCAGCATGGAGGGAGTACCCACAGATACGCAGTATTTT
CDR3: CASMEGVPTDTQYF